Listed here are 28 T cell receptor beta chains from one sample, sequenced in a study of blood T cell repertoires in COVID-19. Generated by immunoSEQ multiplex PCR, the TCRdb table keeps only in-frame clones and is missing some. The sample yields roughly 49,000 clones, more than 90% seen once. The specimen was peripheral blood. Receptors originate from an elderly woman with acute or convalescent COVID-19.

The chain combines TRBV7-6 with TRBJ2-3; D is ambiguous. With 5 bases removed from V and 1 base from J, the gap between germline ends came to 13 bases. CDR1 and CDR2 (germline): SGHVS, FNYEAQ. This CDR3 comprises 15 residues. The CDR3 loop reads CASSLNSPRTDTQYF. CDR3 nucleotides: TGTGCCAGCAGCCTCAATAGCCCGCGCACAGATACGCAGTATTTT.

The rearrangement joins TRBV30 to TRBJ1-1, with D perhaps matching TRBD1 (5 bases). V shed 0 bases and J shed 8 bases, with 13 bases lying between them. The CDR3 is 13 residues long. The germline gives CDR1 GTSNPN, CDR2 SVGIG (reference sequence). The CDR3 spells CAWSVGRGGEAFF. The DNA of the CDR3 is TGTGCCTGGAGTGTAGGAAGGGGAGGGGAAGCTTTCTTT.

The CDR3: CASSLAVVVMETQYF. The CDR3 DNA reads as TGTGCCAGCAGCTTGGCAGTCGTCGTAATGGAGACCCAGTACTTC. The chain recombines TRBV5-5 with TRBJ2-5; D uncertain. The CDR3 is made up of 15 amino acids. From germline, CDR1 is SGHKS and CDR2 YYEKEE (reference sequence). V gave up 0 bases and J gave up 5 bases, with 14 bases separating them.

V usage is TRBV10-3 and J usage is TRBJ2-3; the match to TRBD2 covers 12 bases. Per germline, CDR1 ENHRY and CDR2 SYGVKD. The ends lost 7 bases at V and 0 bases at J; junction bases unmatched: 5. The CDR3 contains 16 residues. In DNA form, the CDR3 reads TGTGCCATCATGAAAGGACTAGCGGGGAGCACAGATACGCAGTATTTT. Encoded protein: CAIMKGLAGSTDTQYF.

V gene TRBV7-2 combines with J gene TRBJ2-6; the match to TRBD1 covers 7 bases. V shed 6 bases, J shed 4 bases, and the junction held 9 bases outside the gene matches. This CDR3 is built from 16 residues. From germline, CDR1 is SGHTA and CDR2 FQGNSA. As DNA, the CDR3 is TGTGCCAGCAGTAGGAAGGGGGCCTCGGGGGCCAACGTCCTGACTTTC. It specifies CASSRKGASGANVLTF.

With respect to this clone: The junction departs from the called germline gene at one end, perhaps through a read error. V and J are TRBV9 and TRBJ2-3; TRBD2 matches at 8 bases. The CDR3 covers 15 residues. Germline loops: CDR1 SGDLS, CDR2 YYNGEE. CDR3 coding DNA: TGTGCCAGCAGCGTAGATAGCGGGATCACAAATACGCAGTATTTT. This gives the protein CASSVDSGITNTQYF.

The gene calls are TRBV27 and TRBJ1-2, with 10 bases that match TRBD1. With 8 bases clipped from V and 10 bases from J, the junction kept 10 bases outside the gene matches. The V gene's germline CDR1 is MNHEY and CDR2 SMNVEV (reference sequence). This CDR3 has 13 amino acids. The CDR3 is CASALLGQGDYTF. The CDR3 DNA reads as TGTGCCAGCGCACTCCTCGGACAGGGGGACTACACCTTC.

V gene TRBV7-2 combines with J gene TRBJ1-1, with a weak D call TRBD1 (5 bases). Trimming stripped 1 base from V and 6 bases from J, with 12 bases between. CDR3 length equals 14 residues. CDR1 and CDR2 from the germline V gene are SGHTA and FQGNSA. The DNA for the CDR3 is TGTGCCAGCAGCTTAGTCCCCAGGGACTCTGAAGCTTTCTTT. Protein sequence: CASSLVPRDSEAFF.

This chain links TRBV2 with TRBJ2-1; tentative D call: TRBD2 (6 bases). This CDR3 spans 12 amino acids. Trimming removed 2 bases at V and 8 bases at J, with 7 bases between. Germline V CDR1 and CDR2: SNHLY, FYNNEI. The CDR3 DNA follows: TGTGCCAGCAGTGAATGGAGGGATGAGCAGTTCTTC. Translating gives CASSEWRDEQFF.

V gene TRBV15 combines with J gene TRBJ1-2; a weak D match, TRBD1 (5 bases). The CDR3 has 16 amino acids. From germline, CDR1 is LNHNV and CDR2 YYDKDF (reference sequence). V lost 2 bases and J lost 0, with 13 bases in between. Here the CDR3 reads CATSRQGSLANYGYTF. CDR3 in DNA: TGTGCCACCAGCAGACAGGGCTCTTTAGCTAACTATGGCTACACCTTC.

V is TRBV15 and J is TRBJ2-1; 10 bases are a match to TRBD2. The CDR3 extends over 17 amino acids. V lost 5 bases to trimming and J lost 8 bases; unmatched junction nucleotides: 15. In germline, CDR1 is LNHNV, CDR2 YYDKDF (reference sequence). The CDR3 DNA reads as TGTGCCACCAGCTCCTGGGGTTCGCTAGCGGGAGAAGATGAGCAGTTCTTC. Translated: CATSSWGSLAGEDEQFF. The full variable domain, rest sourced from reference TRBV15 and TRBJ2-1, is DAMVIQNPRYQVTQFGKPVTLSCSQTLNHNVMYWYQQKSSQAPKLLFHYYDKDFNNEADTPDNFQSRRPNTSFCFLDIRSPGLGDTAMYLCATSSWGSLAGEDEQFFGPGTRLTVL.

The chain recombines TRBV5-1 with TRBJ2-5, with 8 bases fitting TRBD1. The CDR3 totals 14 residues. With 5 bases clipped from V and 3 bases from J, the junction kept 6 bases outside the gene matches. From germline, CDR1 is SGHRS and CDR2 YFSETQ. This chain's CDR3 is CASSYQGAEETQYF. In DNA form, the CDR3 reads TGCGCCAGCAGTTATCAGGGGGCGGAAGAGACCCAGTACTTC.

This clone appeared once. Other DNA sequences within the sample encode an identical CDR3. The rearrangement joins TRBV9 to TRBJ2-1; no reliable D call. The CDR3 is 15 amino acids. From germline, CDR1 is SGDLS and CDR2 YYNGEE. With 0 bases removed from V and 0 bases from J, the gap between germline ends came to 7 bases. This CDR3 is CASSVVPSSYNEQFF. The CDR3 DNA sequence: TGTGCCAGCAGCGTAGTACCGAGCTCCTACAATGAGCAGTTCTTC.

The rearrangement uses TRBV6-2 or TRBV6-3 and TRBJ2-5, with 11 bases aligning to TRBD2. V dropped 0 bases and J dropped 5; count of bases not matched to a gene: 8. The CDR3 runs 17 residues. Germline V lookup: CDR1 MNHEY, CDR2 SVGEGT. DNA of the CDR3: TGTGCCAGCAGTTACTCACTAGCGGGAGTGTATCGGGAGACCCAGTACTTC. This gives the protein CASSYSLAGVYRETQYF.

This clone occurred once. This rearrangement joins TRBV11-3 to TRBJ1-1; D gene unclear. The CDR3 has 14 amino acids. The germline V and J ends were trimmed by 1 base and 4 bases, with 10 bases remaining between them. Germline V CDR1 and CDR2: SGHNT, YENEEA. The CDR3: CASSLGAGSTEAFF. As DNA, the CDR3 is TGTGCCAGCAGCTTAGGGGCCGGGAGCACTGAAGCTTTCTTT. Using reference TRBV11-3 and TRBJ1-1 for the parts outside the CDR3, the full variable domain is EAGVVQSPRYKIIEKKQPVAFWCNPISGHNTLYWYLQNLGQGPELLIRYENEEAVDDSQLPKDRFSAERLKGVDSTLKIQPAELGDSAVYLCASSLGAGSTEAFFGQGTRLTVV.

As DNA, the CDR3 is TGTGCCAGTATTGGGACAGAGACGAACACTGAAGCTTTCTTT. This translates into CASIGTETNTEAFF. The chain carries TRBV19 and TRBJ1-1; 7 nucleotides agree with TRBD1. The CDR3 consists of 14 residues. V gave up 7 bases and J gave up 1 base; unmatched junction bases: 6. Germline V gives CDR1 LNHDA, CDR2 SQIVND (reference sequence).

This clone has more than one count but fewer than ten. V and J are TRBV7-6 and TRBJ2-7; D gene unclear. The V gene lost 3 bases and the J gene lost 3 bases, with 12 bases spanning the gap. Germline V gene sequence: CDR1 SGHVS, CDR2 FNYEAQ. The CDR3 has 14 amino acids. The CDR3 nucleotides read TGTGCCAGCAGCTTGCAGACAAGCAACTACGAGCAGTACTTC. Its translation is CASSLQTSNYEQYF.

The genes are TRBV9 and TRBJ1-1; possibly TRBD1 for D (6 bases). The CDR3 runs to 14 residues. Deletions cut 4 bases from V and 1 base from J, with 11 bases between. From germline, CDR1 is SGDLS and CDR2 YYNGEE. CDR3 sequence: CASSKGQQNTEAFF. The DNA of the CDR3 is TGTGCCAGCAGCAAAGGACAGCAGAACACTGAAGCTTTCTTT.

The chain joins TRBV6-2 or TRBV6-3 to TRBJ2-7; 13 bases match TRBD2. Germline lookup yields CDR1 MNHEY and CDR2 SVGEGT. The CDR3 contains 16 residues. The J segment lost 2 bases and the V segment lost 6 bases, leaving 7 bases of the junction unmatched. The CDR3 spells CASSDGLAGVTYEQYF. CDR3 nucleotide sequence: TGTGCCAGCAGCGACGGACTAGCGGGAGTGACCTACGAGCAGTACTTC.

The gene calls are TRBV7-2 and TRBJ1-2; D uncertain. Germline CDR1 reads SGHTA; CDR2 reads FQGNSA. V shed 7 bases and J shed 0 bases, with 21 bases lying between them. The CDR3 length is 17 residues. CDR3 in amino acids: CASTAKAAAGSNYGYTF. CDR3 nucleotide sequence: TGTGCCAGCACCGCGAAAGCGGCAGCCGGGTCTAACTATGGCTACACCTTC.

As DNA, the CDR3 is TGTGCCAGCAGCATGACAGACCTCACCGGGGAGCTGTTTTTT. Residues: CASSMTDLTGELFF. V and J are TRBV7-9 and TRBJ2-2; possibly TRBD1 for D (5 bases). Germline CDR1 is SEHNR and CDR2 is FQNEAQ (reference sequence). V dropped 5 bases and J dropped 4 bases, with 11 bases sitting between them. This CDR3 has 14 amino acids.

This clone was seen only a few times. The V and J genes are TRBV11-2 and TRBJ1-2, with D tentatively TRBD1 (6 bases). Germline V lookup: CDR1 SGHAT, CDR2 FQNNGV. CDR3 size: 13 residues. V dropped 8 bases and J dropped 2 bases, with 12 bases sitting between them. The CDR3 reads CASGNRENYGYTF. The CDR3 DNA reads as TGTGCCAGCGGAAACAGGGAAAACTATGGCTACACCTTC.

The gene calls are TRBV6-5 and TRBJ2-2; no definite D call. CDR3 length: 11 residues. V gave up 8 bases and J gave up 7 bases, with 8 bases separating them. Germline V gene lookup returns CDR1 MNHEY and CDR2 SVGAGI. The CDR3 bases are TGTGCCAGCGGTTTCGTCGGGGAGCTGTTTTTT. It codes for CASGFVGELFF.

The rearrangement joins TRBV7-9 to TRBJ1-1; D perhaps matches TRBD1 (6 bases). The CDR3 covers 15 residues. V shed 5 bases and J shed 1 base, with 14 bases lying between them. CDR1 and CDR2 (germline): SEHNR, FQNEAQ (reference sequence). CDR3 amino acids: CASSTYGGANTEAFF. The CDR3 bases are TGTGCCAGCAGCACCTACGGGGGGGCGAACACTGAAGCTTTCTTT.

The chain uses TRBV12-5 and TRBJ2-1; no definite D call. Trimming shortened V by 0 bases and J by 0 bases, and 9 bases separated the two germline ends. CDR3 length equals 16 residues. Germline V gene data show CDR1 as LGHNT and CDR2 as FRNRAP. CDR3 in DNA: TGTGCTAGTGGTTTGGTTCGCATTAGCTCCTACAATGAGCAGTTCTTC. This codes for CASGLVRISSYNEQFF.

The chain couples TRBV7-9 to TRBJ1-2; TRBD1 aligns across 12 bases. Trimming removed 4 bases from V and 7 bases from J; junction bases left unmatched: 1. Germline V gene data show CDR1 as SEHNR and CDR2 as FQNEAQ (reference sequence). The CDR3 totals 13 residues. The CDR3 sequence is CASSSGQGAGYTF. The CDR3 nucleotides read TGTGCCAGCAGCTCGGGACAGGGGGCTGGCTACACCTTC.

The chain uses TRBV5-4 and TRBJ2-5, with 7 bases matching TRBD2. This CDR3 has 16 residues. With 2 bases clipped from V and 6 bases from J, the junction kept 13 bases outside the gene matches. The germline CDR1 and CDR2 sequences are SGHNT and YYREEE (reference sequence). CDR3: CASSFYSSGNGKTQYF. In DNA form, the CDR3 reads TGTGCCAGCAGCTTCTACTCCAGCGGGAACGGGAAGACCCAGTACTTC.

The chain is built from TRBV4-3 and TRBJ1-2; the match to TRBD1 covers 9 bases. After removal of 0 bases from V and 1 base from J, the junction contained 3 bases not matched to a gene. Germline CDR1 is LGHNA and CDR2 is YSLEER. There are 16 residues in the CDR3. The CDR3 reads CASSQDDRGVNYGYTF. The CDR3 nucleotides are TGCGCCAGCAGCCAAGACGACAGGGGGGTTAACTATGGCTACACCTTC.